What follows is one TCR beta chain and its context. The participants were between about 18 and 90 years old and came from about two dozen US areas. Participants in the exposed group had met a COVID-19 case in the 2 weeks before joining the study. The CDR3 length is 18 residues. J lost 2 bases, V lost 0 bases, and 6 bases had no gene match. Germline CDR1 and CDR2: SGDLS and YYNGEE. The data stem from a study of blood T cell repertoires in COVID-19. Background on the study: Sites across the United States, Italy and Spain contributed samples from acute and convalescent COVID-19.

In the original analysis: Cell counts per sample came from amplifying reference gene primers. Data came from immunoSEQ multiplex PCR; TCRdb stores just in-frame clones and leaves some out. V, J and clone size are taken as reported in that table, and D and trimming were inferred from the DNA itself. The sample holds about 160,000 clones, approximately 86% seen once. The sample consisted of PBMCs or T cells enriched from blood (not recorded which). This chain links TRBV9 with TRBJ2-2, with 11 bases fitting TRBD2. This clonotype was obtained from a woman aged 40-49 years who had been exposed to COVID-19. DNA of the CDR3: TGTGCCAGCAGCGTAGCGGCTAGCGGGGGGCACAACACCGGGGAGCTGTTTTTT. This encodes CASSVAASGGHNTGELFF.